This TCR beta chain emerged from a study of blood T cell repertoires in COVID-19. The trim removed 4 bases at V and 4 bases at J, leaving 12 bases unmatched. Germline lookup yields CDR1 GTSNPN and CDR2 SVGIG (reference sequence). This CDR3 spans 15 amino acids. Source study methods: Nucleated cell counts were estimated from reference gene primer amplification. Profiling relied on immunoSEQ multiplex PCR, and the TCRdb table lists in-frame clones only, not all of them. Clonal size and the V and J genes are those of that table, whereas D and trimming came from the DNA. The sample lists about 270,000 clones, around 90% occurring once.

This chain joins TRBV30 and TRBJ1-2; TRBD1 agrees at 7 bases. The sequence was obtained from a man aged 40-50 years who had been exposed to COVID-19. The source material was PBMCs or T cells enriched from blood (not recorded which). The chain's CDR3 is CAWISRGRNFYGYTF. In DNA form, the CDR3 reads TGTGCCTGGATTTCAAGGGGGCGAAATTTCTATGGCTACACCTTC.